This TCR beta chain originates from a study of neoadjuvant nivolumab and ipilimumab in lung cancer. As for this clone: The antigen is undetermined.

The repertoire was sequenced with immunoSEQ multiplex PCR; TCRdb's copy has only in-frame clones and lacks some. The table shows 30,000 to 35,000 clones, with 80% to 95% occurring only once. V was pared by 5 bases and J by 4 bases, with 12 bases between. The CDR3 consists of 14 residues. Germline V gene lookup returns CDR1 KGHSH and CDR2 LQKENI. Study results and caveats: Only two of four nivolumab-treated tumors gained richness and clonality by surgery.

The chain combines TRBV18 with TRBJ1-5; D is perhaps TRBD1 (5 bases). Here the sequenced sample was peripheral blood, taken after neoadjuvant nivolumab, alone or with ipilimumab, at or shortly before surgery. The sequence was collected from an adult with non-small cell lung cancer. Here the CDR3 DNA reads TGTGCCAGCTCAAGTAGGGGAGGGAATCAGCCCCAGCATTTT. Its translation is CASSSRGGNQPQHF.